This T cell receptor (beta chain) derives from a study of OX40 agonist ivuxolimab in advanced cancers. About the study: Anti-PD-1, anti-PD-L1 or anti-CTLA-4 therapy given earlier was allowed, and 35% to 50% had some. Findings of the study overall: Mean expanded clone counts were higher in CD8+ than CD4+ T cells.

Concerning this clone: Its specificity is unknown.

Germline-derived CDR1 and CDR2 are SGHNT and YYREEE (reference sequence). V shed 3 bases, J shed 2 bases, and the junction held 6 bases outside the gene matches. The CDR3 totals 16 residues. Clones were sequenced by immunoSEQ multiplex PCR, and TCRdb holds only the in-frame ones, with some missing. Of 83,000 or so clones listed, roughly 84% are singletons. The J gene is TRBJ2-3, the V gene TRBV5-4; 10 bases line up with TRBD2. The source was CD4+ or CD8+ T cells sorted from blood, collected in a trial of the OX40 agonist ivuxolimab. This clonotype was obtained from an adult with an advanced solid tumor such as melanoma, head and neck, liver or kidney cancer. DNA for the CDR3: TGTGCCAGCAGCTACCAAGCGGGAGGGCCCACAGATACGCAGTATTTT. This codes for CASSYQAGGPTDTQYF.